The 24 T cell receptor beta chains reported below all come from one sample, sequenced in a study of molecular identifiers for immune sequencing clone quantification. Using its own MiXCR run on the PCR reads, TCRdb lists one record per CDR3 protein. In the table there are some 320,000 distinct CDR3 sequences, 20% to 25% of which are singletons. The sequenced sample consisted of naive CD8+ T cells from blood, with Jurkat cell RNA spiked in. Stated subset: FACS-sorted CD8+CD4-CCR7+CD45RA+ naive T cells. Every receptor here comes from a human donor in good health. Some libraries in this study had Jurkat cell RNA spiked in.

The table lists this clonotype with many counts. This sequence joins TRBV7-9 and TRBJ2-3; D is unresolved. This CDR3 region has 12 residues. Germline assignment: CDR1 SEHNR and CDR2 FQNEAQ (reference sequence). V dropped 8 bases and J dropped 2 bases, with 8 bases sitting between them. The CDR3 reads CASSENTDTQYF. The CDR3 DNA follows: TGTGCCAGCTCTGAAAACACAGATACGCAGTATTTT. The full variable domain, in which reference TRBV7-9 and TRBJ2-3 provide the parts outside the CDR3, is DTGVSQNPRHKITKRGQNVTFRCDPISEHNRLYWYRQTLGQGPEFLTYFQNEAQLEKSRLLSDRFSAERPKGSFSTLEIQRTEQGDSAMYLCASSENTDTQYFGPGTRLTVL.

Notes on this clonotype: Being one base from a much bigger clone, this may be a read error. This chain uses TRBV9 with TRBJ1-1; 7 bases are shared with TRBD1. Germline V lookup: CDR1 SGDLS, CDR2 YYNGEE. The CDR3 consists of 14 residues. The CDR3 region is CSSSPTGNFNEAFF. CDR3 bases: TGTTCCAGCAGCCCGACAGGGAACTTTAATGAAGCTTTCTTT.

Comments on this clonotype: One base away lies a much larger clone, so this may be a sequencing read error. J is TRBJ2-3 and V is TRBV20-1; 8 bases match TRBD2. Germline trimming cut 5 bases from V and 2 bases from J; bases unmatched to any gene: 9. CDR1 is DFQATT and CDR2 is SNEGSKA in the germline V gene (reference sequence). The CDR3 is 15 residues long. CDR3 bases: TGCAGTGCTCCTAATTTAGCGGGAACCACAGATACGCAGTATTTT. Amino acid sequence: CSAPNLAGTTDTQYF.

In its sample, this clonotype was seen many times. DNA of the CDR3: TGTGCCAGCAGCTTCAAAGCGGGAAGTGAGCGCGAGCAGTACTTC. This sequence encodes CASSFKAGSEREQYF. V usage is TRBV5-6 and J usage is TRBJ2-7; 7 bases are a match to TRBD2. Germline trimming cut 2 bases from V and 6 bases from J; bases unmatched to any gene: 11. This CDR3 comprises 15 residues. Germline V gene data show CDR1 as SGHDT and CDR2 as YYEEEE.

Ten or more counts support this clonotype. The genes are TRBV5-5 and TRBJ1-1; D perhaps matches TRBD1 (5 bases). V was clipped by 0 bases and J by 6 bases, with 9 bases between them. CDR1 is SGHKS, CDR2 YYEKEE, per germline (reference sequence). The CDR3 extends over 13 amino acids. The CDR3 here is CASSLEGSAEAFF. Here the CDR3 DNA reads TGTGCCAGCAGCTTGGAGGGGAGTGCTGAAGCTTTCTTT.

This chain uses TRBV4-1 with TRBJ2-7; the D is unclear. The CDR3 totals 13 residues. Germline V gives CDR1 MGHRA, CDR2 YSYEKL. V lost 3 bases and J 1 base, leaving 7 bases between the germline ends. CDR3 sequence: CASSQVPSYEQYF. CDR3 bases: TGCGCCAGCAGCCAGGTGCCTTCCTACGAGCAGTACTTC.

About this clonotype itself: Given a much more abundant clone one base away, this may be a read error. The chain employs TRBV29-1 and TRBJ2-1; D is perhaps TRBD2 (6 bases). CDR1 and CDR2 (germline): SQVTM, ANQGSEA. The CDR3 consists of 13 residues. CDR3 amino acids: CSVEEGGRAERFF. In DNA, the CDR3 is TGCAGCGTTGAAGAGGGGGGTAGGGCTGAGCGGTTCTTC.

This clonotype has ten or more counts. J is TRBJ2-7 and V is TRBV12-3 or TRBV12-4; 7 bases align to TRBD2. This CDR3 contains 13 residues. Losses at the gene ends were 11 bases for V and 0 bases for J; bases not matched to a gene: 7. The CDR3 DNA sequence: TGTGCCTGCGGGGAGGGGTCCTCCTACGAGCAGTACTTC. Translating gives CACGEGSSYEQYF.

This clonotype was seen ten or more times. V gene TRBV2 combines with J gene TRBJ1-1, with D possibly TRBD1 on 6 matching bases. Germline V gene lookup returns CDR1 SNHLY and CDR2 FYNNEI. V was pared by 8 bases and J by 0 bases, with 13 bases between. This CDR3 is built from 14 residues. For the CDR3, the DNA is TGTGCCAGCTGGGGGGCGATCGTGAACACTGAAGCTTTCTTT. Translating gives CASWGAIVNTEAFF.

In the case of this clonotype: Being one base from a much bigger clone, this may be a read error. The rearrangement uses TRBV6-5 and TRBJ2-2; D unresolved. Germline loops: CDR1 MNHEY, CDR2 SVGAGI. The CDR3 totals 14 residues. The CDR3 loop is CVSSLSVGTGELFF. Here the CDR3 DNA reads TGTGTCAGCAGCCTCTCCGTGGGCACCGGGGAGCTGTTTTTT.

The table lists this clonotype with many counts. This rearrangement joins TRBV15 to TRBJ2-2; D is uncertain. The CDR3 is made up of 14 amino acids. Germline assignment: CDR1 LNHNV and CDR2 YYDKDF (reference sequence). Trimming took 5 bases from V and 1 from J, leaving 8 bases between them. CDR3 DNA sequence: TGTGCCACCAGCGGGCGCCGGAACACCGGGGAGCTGTTTTTT. It translates to CATSGRRNTGELFF.

Note on this clonotype: A much larger clone differs by one base, so this may be a read error. For the CDR3, the DNA is TGTGCCAGCAGTTACCCAGATGGCTACATCTTC. It translates to CASSYPDGYIF. The chain recombines TRBV6-2 or TRBV6-3 with TRBJ1-2; D remains unclear. The CDR3 length is 11 residues. In germline, CDR1 is MNHEY, CDR2 SVGEGT.

This clonotype was counted only a few times. V is TRBV29-1 and J is TRBJ2-7, with a weak D call TRBD1 (5 bases). The CDR3 contains 15 residues. V was shortened by 0 bases and J by 2 bases, with 14 bases between the two germline ends. CDR1 and CDR2 from the germline V gene are SQVTM and ANQGSEA. This CDR3 is CSVEDTSRVTYEQYF. The CDR3 nucleotides are TGCAGCGTTGAAGATACCAGCAGGGTGACCTACGAGCAGTACTTC.

This clonotype has at least ten counts. The chain combines TRBV19 with TRBJ2-7; D is possibly TRBD1 or TRBD2 (6 bases each). V lost 2 bases and J 3 bases, leaving 17 bases between the germline ends. This CDR3 region has 16 residues. CDR1 LNHDA and CDR2 SQIVND come from the germline V gene (reference sequence). For the CDR3, the DNA is TGTGCCAGTAGTATATCGGGGGACATTTCACACTACGAGCAGTACTTC. Translated: CASSISGDISHYEQYF.

This clonotype was seen repeatedly, ten times or more. This chain links TRBV13 with TRBJ2-7; 7 bases are shared with TRBD2. This CDR3 contains 13 residues. The germline V gene encodes CDR1 PRHDT and CDR2 FYEKMQ (reference sequence). V shed 5 bases and J 6 bases; nucleotides not matched to a gene: 7. The CDR3 DNA reads TGTGCCAGCAGCCCTCAGAGCGGGGCCGAGCAGTACTTC. This gives the protein CASSPQSGAEQYF.

This clonotype was counted ten times or more. This rearrangement joins TRBV19 to TRBJ2-1; D is perhaps TRBD1 or TRBD2 (6 bases each). V dropped 0 bases and J dropped 9 bases, with 30 bases sitting between them. Germline CDR1 reads LNHDA; CDR2 reads SQIVND (reference sequence). CDR3 length: 20 residues. The CDR3 loop reads CASSIDYYVPAGQRGTEQFF. CDR3 DNA: TGTGCCAGTAGTATAGATTATTACGTTCCCGCGGGACAAAGGGGAACTGAGCAGTTCTTC.

The chain couples TRBV20-1 to TRBJ2-7, with 7 bases fitting TRBD1. The CDR3 covers 16 residues. Germline CDR1 DFQATT, CDR2 SNEGSKA (reference sequence). J was trimmed by 6 bases and V by 1 base; bases with no gene match: 15. CDR3 nucleotides: TGCAGTGCTAGAGGAGAACAGGGGTATGCCCTGCTCGAGCAGTACTTC. Protein: CSARGEQGYALLEQYF.

This clonotype was seen only a few times. One junction end disagrees with the germline gene, perhaps due to a read error. The V and J genes are TRBV6-1 and TRBJ1-6; TRBD1 matches at 7 bases. The germline V gene has CDR1 MNHNS and CDR2 SASEGT. CDR3 length equals 16 residues. The CDR3: CASSEDRAYYNSPLHF. In DNA, the CDR3 is TGTGCCAGCAGCGAAGACAGGGCCTACTATAATTCACCCCTCCACTTT.

Details on this clonotype: A single base separates this from a much larger clone, so it may be a read error. The chain employs TRBV7-9 and TRBJ2-2; no firm D call. Germline CDR1 reads SEHNR; CDR2 reads FQNEAQ (reference sequence). This CDR3 is built from 15 residues. CDR3: CAGSPQVRDTGELFF. Written as DNA, the CDR3 is TGTGCCGGCAGCCCGCAGGTGCGCGACACCGGGGAGCTGTTTTTT.

As regards this clonotype: The CDR3 carries no conserved terminal phenylalanine or tryptophan, so it likely arises from a read error. V gene TRBV5-4 combines with J gene TRBJ1-1, with TRBD1 as a possible D gene (5 bases). CDR1 and CDR2 from the germline V gene are SGHNT and YYREEE (reference sequence). CDR3 size: 15 residues. The V end was cut by 4 bases, the J end by 1 base, with 14 bases between. As DNA, the CDR3 is TGTGCCAGCAGCGATAAGACAGCCCCGAACACTGAAGCTTTCCTT. This codes for CASSDKTAPNTEAFL.

The sample holds many counts of this clonotype. The chain is built from TRBV4-3 and TRBJ2-7; D not resolved. Germline V gene sequence: CDR1 LGHNA, CDR2 YSLEER. Deletions cut 0 bases from V and 2 bases from J, with 5 bases between. There are 13 residues in the CDR3. Here the CDR3 DNA reads TGCGCCAGCAGCCAAGATTCCGCCTACGAGCAGTACTTC. Its protein product is CASSQDSAYEQYF.

This clonotype was recorded many times. The chain is built from TRBV29-1 and TRBJ1-1; D uncertain. CDR3 length: 11 residues. Per germline, CDR1 SQVTM and CDR2 ANQGSEA. Trimming stripped 3 bases from V and 12 bases from J, with 14 bases between. CDR3 amino acids: CSVEMVGLSFF. For the CDR3, the DNA is TGCAGCGTTGAGATGGTCGGTTTGTCTTTCTTT.

Of note for this clonotype: No conserved phenylalanine or tryptophan is present at the end of the CDR3, so a read error is the likely explanation. CDR3 amino acids: CASSLTPYYGYTL. CDR3 in DNA: TGTGCCAGCAGTTTGACGCCGTACTATGGCTACACCCTC. The gene calls are TRBV28 and TRBJ1-2; D is undetermined. V lost 3 bases to trimming and J lost 3 bases, with 8 bases between them. Germline CDR1 reads MDHEN; CDR2 reads SYDVKM. The CDR3 is made up of 13 amino acids.

A remark on this clonotype: Just one base apart from a much larger clone, this may be a read error. The chain couples TRBV2 to TRBJ2-3; 9 nucleotides match TRBD2. The V gene's germline CDR1 is SNHLY and CDR2 FYNNEI. The CDR3 has 15 amino acids. This chain's CDR3 is CASTTGTSRTGTQYF. For the CDR3, the DNA is TGTGCCAGCACTACCGGGACTAGCAGAACAGGTACGCAGTATTTT.